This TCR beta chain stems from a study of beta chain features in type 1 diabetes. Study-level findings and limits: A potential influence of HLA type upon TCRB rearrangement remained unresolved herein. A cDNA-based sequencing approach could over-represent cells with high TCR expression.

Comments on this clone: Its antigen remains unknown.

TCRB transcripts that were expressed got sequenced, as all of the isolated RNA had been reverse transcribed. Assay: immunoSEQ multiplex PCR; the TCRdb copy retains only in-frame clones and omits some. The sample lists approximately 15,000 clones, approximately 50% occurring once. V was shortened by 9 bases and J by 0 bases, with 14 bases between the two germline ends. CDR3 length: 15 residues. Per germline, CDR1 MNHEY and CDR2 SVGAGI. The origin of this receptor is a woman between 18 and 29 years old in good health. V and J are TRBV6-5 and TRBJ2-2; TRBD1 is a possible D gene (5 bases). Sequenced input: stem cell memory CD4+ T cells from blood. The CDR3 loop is CARMRRTPNTGELFF. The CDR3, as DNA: TGTGCCAGAATGCGGCGGACACCGAACACCGGGGAGCTGTTTTTT.